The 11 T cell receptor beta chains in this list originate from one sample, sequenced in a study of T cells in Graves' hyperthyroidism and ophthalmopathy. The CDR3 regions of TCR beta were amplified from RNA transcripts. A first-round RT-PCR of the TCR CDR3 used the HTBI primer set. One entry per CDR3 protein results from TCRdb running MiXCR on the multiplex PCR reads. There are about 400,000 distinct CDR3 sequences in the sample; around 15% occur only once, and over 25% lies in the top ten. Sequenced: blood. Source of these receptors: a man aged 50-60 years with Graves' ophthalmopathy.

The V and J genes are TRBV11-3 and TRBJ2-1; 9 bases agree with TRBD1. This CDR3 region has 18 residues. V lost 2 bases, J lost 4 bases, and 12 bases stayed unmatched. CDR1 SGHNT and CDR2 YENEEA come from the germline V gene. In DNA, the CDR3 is TGTGCCAGCAGCTTATTTAGTTCCGGGACAGGGACATACAATGAGCAGTTCTTC. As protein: CASSLFSSGTGTYNEQFF.

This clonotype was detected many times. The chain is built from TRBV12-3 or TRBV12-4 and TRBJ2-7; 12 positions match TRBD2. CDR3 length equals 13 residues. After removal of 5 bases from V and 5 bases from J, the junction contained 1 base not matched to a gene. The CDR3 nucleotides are TGTGCCAGCAGTGGACTAGCGGGAAACGAGCAGTACTTC. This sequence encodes CASSGLAGNEQYF.

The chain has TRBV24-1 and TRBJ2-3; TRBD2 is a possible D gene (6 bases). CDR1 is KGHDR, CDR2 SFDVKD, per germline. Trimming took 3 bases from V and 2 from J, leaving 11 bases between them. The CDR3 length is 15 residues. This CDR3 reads CATSDVGGTTDTQYF. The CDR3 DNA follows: TGTGCCACCAGTGATGTTGGCGGGACCACAGATACGCAGTATTTT.

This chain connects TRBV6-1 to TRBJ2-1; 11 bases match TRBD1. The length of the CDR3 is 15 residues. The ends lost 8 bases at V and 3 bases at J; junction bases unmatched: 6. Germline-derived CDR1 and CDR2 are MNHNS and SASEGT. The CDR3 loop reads CASASGTGGYNEQFF. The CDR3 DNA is TGTGCCAGCGCTTCGGGGACAGGGGGCTACAATGAGCAGTTCTTC.

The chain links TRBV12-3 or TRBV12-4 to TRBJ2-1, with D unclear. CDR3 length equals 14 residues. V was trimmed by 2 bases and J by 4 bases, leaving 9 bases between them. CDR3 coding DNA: TGTGCCAGCAGTTTACGAGGTGGATACAATGAGCAGTTCTTC. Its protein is CASSLRGGYNEQFF.

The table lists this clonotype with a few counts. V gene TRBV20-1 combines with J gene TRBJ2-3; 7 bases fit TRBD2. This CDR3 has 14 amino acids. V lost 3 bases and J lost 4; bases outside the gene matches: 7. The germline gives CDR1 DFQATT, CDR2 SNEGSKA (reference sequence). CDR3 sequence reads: CSARVSLAADTQYF. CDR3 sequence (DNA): TGCAGTGCTAGGGTCAGTCTAGCGGCAGATACGCAGTATTTT.

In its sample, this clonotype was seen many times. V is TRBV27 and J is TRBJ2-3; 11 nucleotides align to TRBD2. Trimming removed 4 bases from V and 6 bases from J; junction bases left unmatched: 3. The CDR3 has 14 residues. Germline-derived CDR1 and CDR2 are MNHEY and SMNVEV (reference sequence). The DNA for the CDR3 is TGTGCCAGCAGTTCCTTAGCGGGAGGGGATACGCAGTATTTT. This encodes CASSSLAGGDTQYF.

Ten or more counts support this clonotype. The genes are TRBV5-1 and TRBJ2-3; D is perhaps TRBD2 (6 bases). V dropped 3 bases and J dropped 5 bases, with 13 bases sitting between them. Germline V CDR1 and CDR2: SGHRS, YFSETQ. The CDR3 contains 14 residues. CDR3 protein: CASSYGTREDTQYF. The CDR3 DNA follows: TGCGCCAGCAGCTATGGGACTCGAGAAGATACGCAGTATTTT.

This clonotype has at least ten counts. The CDR3 region is CAVERFTDTQYF. The CDR3 region has the DNA TGTGCTGTGGAGCGGTTCACAGATACGCAGTATTTT. The chain recombines TRBV7-7 with TRBJ2-3; possible D gene TRBD2, 5 bases. The CDR3 consists of 12 residues. The germline CDR1 and CDR2 sequences are SSHAT and FNYEAQ (reference sequence).

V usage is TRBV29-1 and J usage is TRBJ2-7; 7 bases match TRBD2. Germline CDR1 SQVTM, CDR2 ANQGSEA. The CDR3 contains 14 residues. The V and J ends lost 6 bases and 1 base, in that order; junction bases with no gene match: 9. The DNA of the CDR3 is TGCAGCGTATTACCGACTAGCCAGTCCTACGAGCAGTACTTC. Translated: CSVLPTSQSYEQYF.

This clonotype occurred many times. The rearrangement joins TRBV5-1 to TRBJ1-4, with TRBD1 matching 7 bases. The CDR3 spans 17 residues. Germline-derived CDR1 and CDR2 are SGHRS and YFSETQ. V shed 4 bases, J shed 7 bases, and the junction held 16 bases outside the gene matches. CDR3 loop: CASSRAGQLSFFEKLFF. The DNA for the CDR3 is TGCGCCAGCAGCAGGGCGGGACAGCTGTCTTTCTTTGAAAAACTGTTTTTT.